This TCR beta chain was retrieved from a study of blood T cell repertoires in COVID-19 (TCRdb year 2020). Looking at the study overall: Collaborator samples came from the United States, Italy and Spain and covered acute and convalescent phases of COVID-19. Where HLA class I and class II types were available, the types were taken from metadata supplied by the sample provider, not from assay-based typing. A de-identified subject ID, COVID-19 status, age in years and sex were almost always included in the sample metadata. A freely available public database, intended as a resource for researchers studying the immune response to SARS-CoV-2, is where the repertoires were released. Samples were obtained from the ongoing ImmuneRACE study (first 160 participants) and from 1,254 subjects provided by 6 global collaborators. The prospective study material was composed of cDNA or gDNA derived from T cells, B-cell-depleted T cells, or PBMCs. Subjects who had been exposed to COVID-19, were actively infected with it, or had recovered from it provided the deeply sampled blood TCRbeta repertoires that made up the dataset. The paper as a whole reports these results and caveats: Clinical and demographic metadata were provided uncurated, with the amount varying by source and participant.

Whole blood was collected in K2EDTA tubes by collaborating institutions according to the institutions' own protocols. For TCRbeta analysis, collaborators shipped samples in one of three forms: frozen whole blood, isolated PBMCs, or DNA extracted from either of those sample types. The CDR3 numbers 15 residues from cysteine through phenylalanine. Only the CDR3 DNA is retained, 45 bases long and in frame from the first base. Trimmed from V: 4 bases; trimmed from J: 2 bases; junction bases lacking a gene match: 8. The germline V gene (reference sequence) provides CDR1 SGHNT and CDR2 YYREEE. This clone has a count of ten or more. Its antigen is currently not known. The sample holds no much larger clone one base away, and base qualities are not on file. TCRbeta CDR3 regions were amplified from genomic DNA using the immunoSEQ Assay, a bias-controlled multiplex PCR. The original methods were these. Within the assay, amplification of reference gene primers was used to estimate how many nucleated cells each sample contained. To quantify the absolute abundance of each unique TCRbeta CDR3 rearrangement, sequence reads were collapsed and filtered. For each sample, productive Simpson clonality was calculated as the square root of Simpson's diversity index over productive rearrangements. TCRdb stores this immuneACCESS table with in-frame sequences only. Part of the clones is absent; in the studies checked, under half of the shortfall reflects unresolved V genes, and no reason is known for the rest. V, J and clone size were drawn from that table, and D and trimming were deduced from the DNA. The sample profile shows hundreds of thousands of clones; 84% of them were found once. The top ten clones comprise approximately 9% of the sample.

The receptor's source is a human donor in a cohort sampled during active COVID-19. This chain joins TRBV5-4 to TRBJ2-5; 7 middle bases align to TRBD2. The sequenced sample was peripheral blood. The CDR3 amino acid sequence is: CASSLDGGGQETQYF. The sequenced DNA: TGTGCCAGCAGCCTGGACGGCGGGGGACAAGAGACCCAGTACTTC.